This T cell receptor beta chain was documented in a study of cytomegalovirus exposure and HLA in healthy donors. The study, taken as a whole, reports: In a later analysis, common viral pathogens appeared linked to several of the most significant clusters.

The primer mix had 60 Vbeta and 13 Jbeta primers. Only in-frame clones appear in the TCRdb table, and some are missing; sequencing was by immunoSEQ multiplex PCR. The sample has 90,000 to 150,000 clones, roughly 70% seen once. The CDR3 runs 8 residues. Germline V gene sequence: CDR1 MNHNS, CDR2 SASEGT. This clone has only one observation. Its antigen remains unknown. One junction end does not reproduce the germline sequence, and a read error may be involved. This rearrangement joins TRBV6-1 to TRBJ2-2; D is ambiguous. The sequence was collected from a woman between 50 and 59 years old in good health and CMV-seropositive. Sequences were obtained from PBMCs. CDR3 amino acids: CASIAPGF. The CDR3 nucleotides are TGTGCCAGCATTGCGCCGGGTTTT.